This T cell receptor beta chain derives from a study of blood T cell repertoires in COVID-19. About the study: Samples of COVID-19 (acute and convalescent) were obtained from the United States, Italy and Spain. Sources were T cells, B-cell-depleted T cells, or PBMCs; the material itself was cDNA or gDNA.

Original handling: Counts of nucleated cells, estimated from reference gene primer amplification, were obtained. This table comes from immunoSEQ multiplex PCR, and its TCRdb copy is limited to in-frame clones, with some not included. V, J and clone size reflect that table, while D and trimming were determined from the DNA. The table includes about 99,000 clones, around 81% detected once. Seattle patients were enrolled while actively infected and followed longitudinally. V gave up 3 bases and J gave up 4 bases, with 16 bases separating them. Germline values: CDR1 MNHNS, CDR2 SASEGT. The CDR3 is 17 amino acids.

The receptor was derived from a man older than 75 with COVID-19, enrolled during active disease. Sequenced sample: peripheral blood. The V call is TRBV6-1, the J call TRBJ2-6; D perhaps matches TRBD1 (5 bases). The CDR3 bases are TGTGCCAGCAGTGATGGTCAGGGTCGGATGGGGGCCAACGTCCTGACTTTC. Protein product: CASSDGQGRMGANVLTF.